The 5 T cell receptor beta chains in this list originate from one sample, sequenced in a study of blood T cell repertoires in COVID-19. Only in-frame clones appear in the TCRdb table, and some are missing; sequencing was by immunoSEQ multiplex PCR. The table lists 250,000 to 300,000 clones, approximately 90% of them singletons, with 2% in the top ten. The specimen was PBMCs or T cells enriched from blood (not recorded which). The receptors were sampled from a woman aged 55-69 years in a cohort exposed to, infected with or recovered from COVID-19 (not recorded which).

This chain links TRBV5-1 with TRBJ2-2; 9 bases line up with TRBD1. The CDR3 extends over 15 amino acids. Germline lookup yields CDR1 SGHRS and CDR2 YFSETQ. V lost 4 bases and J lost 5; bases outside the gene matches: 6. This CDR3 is CASSPRTGVTGELFF. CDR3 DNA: TGCGCCAGCAGCCCACGGACAGGGGTTACCGGGGAGCTGTTTTTT.

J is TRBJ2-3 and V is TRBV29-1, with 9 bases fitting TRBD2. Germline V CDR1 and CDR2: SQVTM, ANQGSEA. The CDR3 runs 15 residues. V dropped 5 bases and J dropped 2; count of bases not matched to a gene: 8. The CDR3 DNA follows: TGCAGCGTTAACGCCGGGACTAGCCTCACAGATACGCAGTATTTT. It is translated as CSVNAGTSLTDTQYF.

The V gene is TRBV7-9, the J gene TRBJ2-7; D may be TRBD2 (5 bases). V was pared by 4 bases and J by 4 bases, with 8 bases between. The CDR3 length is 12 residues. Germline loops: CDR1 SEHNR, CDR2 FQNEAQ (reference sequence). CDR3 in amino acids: CASSSDYYEQYF. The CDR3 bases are TGTGCCAGCAGCTCAGACTATTACGAGCAGTACTTC. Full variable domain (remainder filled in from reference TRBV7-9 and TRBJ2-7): DTGVSQNPRHKITKRGQNVTFRCDPISEHNRLYWYRQTLGQGPEFLTYFQNEAQLEKSRLLSDRFSAERPKGSFSTLEIQRTEQGDSAMYLCASSSDYYEQYFGPGTRLTVT.

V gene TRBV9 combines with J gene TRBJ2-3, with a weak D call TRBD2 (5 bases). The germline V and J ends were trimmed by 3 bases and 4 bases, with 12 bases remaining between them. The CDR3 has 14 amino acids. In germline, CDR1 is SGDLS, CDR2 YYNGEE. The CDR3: CASSGLDWADTQYF. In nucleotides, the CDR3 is TGTGCCAGCAGCGGACTGGACTGGGCAGATACGCAGTATTTT.

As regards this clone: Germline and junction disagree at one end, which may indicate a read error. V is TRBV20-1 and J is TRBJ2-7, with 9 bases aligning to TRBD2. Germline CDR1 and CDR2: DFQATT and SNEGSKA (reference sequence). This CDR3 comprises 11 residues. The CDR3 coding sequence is TGCAGTGCTAGAGAGGGTGCGGGAGGGCACTTC. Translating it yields CSAREGAGGHF.